This T cell receptor beta chain was identified during a study of regulatory T cells in long-lasting Graves disease. Regarding the study as a whole: Gene preferences differed: TRBV28, TRBJ1-2, TRBJ2-5 in persistent cases. Persistent Graves' patients showed a TCR diversity that was lower than that of newly diagnosed ones. Possibly, accuracy suffered from the small sample size.

This clonotype was observed at least ten times. Antigen unknown. The CDR3 is made up of 16 amino acids. Germline V gene data show CDR1 as MNHEY and CDR2 as SMNVEV (reference sequence). Trimming took 5 bases from V and 0 from J; bases not matched to a gene: 7. Time point defined: newly diagnosed GD, antithyroid drugs for less than 3 months. PBMCs provided the RNA from which the TCR library was made. EDTA tubes held approximately 8.8 milliliters of peripheral blood from each patient. Arm-PCR of CDR3 regions and iRepertoire HTBI primers were the basis on which TCR beta libraries were built. TCRdb reprocessed the multiplex PCR reads with MiXCR, giving one entry per CDR3 protein. The sample records approximately 230,000 distinct CDR3 sequences, 18% being singletons.

The sample was peripheral blood mononuclear cells (PBMCs), taken at new diagnosis, from a patient treated with antithyroid drugs. The source is a female donor with Graves disease. The chain links TRBV27 to TRBJ1-3, with 7 bases that match TRBD1. The CDR3 sequence: CASSRFGTDSGNTIYF. As DNA, the CDR3 is TGTGCCAGCAGTCGGTTTGGGACAGACTCTGGAAACACCATATATTTT.